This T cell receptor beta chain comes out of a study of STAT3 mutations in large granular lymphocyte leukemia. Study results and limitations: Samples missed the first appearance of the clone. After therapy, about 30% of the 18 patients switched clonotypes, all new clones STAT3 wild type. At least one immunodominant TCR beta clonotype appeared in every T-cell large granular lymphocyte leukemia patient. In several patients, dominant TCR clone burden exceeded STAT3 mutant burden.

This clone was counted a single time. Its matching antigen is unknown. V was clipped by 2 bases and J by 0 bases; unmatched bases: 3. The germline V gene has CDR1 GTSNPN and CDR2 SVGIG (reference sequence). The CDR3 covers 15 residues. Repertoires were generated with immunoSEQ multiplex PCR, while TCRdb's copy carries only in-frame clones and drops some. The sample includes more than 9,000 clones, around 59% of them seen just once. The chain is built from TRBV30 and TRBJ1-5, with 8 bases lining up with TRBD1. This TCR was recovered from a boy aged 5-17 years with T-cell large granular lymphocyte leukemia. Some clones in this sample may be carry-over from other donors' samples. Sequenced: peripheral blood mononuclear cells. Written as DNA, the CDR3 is TGTGCCTGGAGTCCGGGACAGGTTAGCAATCAGCCCCAGCATTTT. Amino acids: CAWSPGQVSNQPQHF.